Following are 17 T cell receptor beta chains from one sample sequenced in a study of T cell clonality in common variable immunodeficiency. Produced via immunoSEQ multiplex PCR; TCRdb's table is partial and in-frame only. The table lists about 35,000 clones, with no singletons. The sequencing input was peripheral blood mononuclear cells. Receptors originate from a person aged 18 to 69 in good health.

In this sample, this clone turned up many times. The CDR3 goes on 3 residues after the read ends, and that part is filled in from the germline J gene. The rearrangement uses TRBV7-2 and TRBJ2-7; a weak D match, TRBD1 (6 bases). The CDR3 runs 12 residues. Germline CDR1 SGHTA, CDR2 FQGNSA. Between the trimmed V and J ends, which lost 5 bases and 3 bases, there was a span of 8 bases. The DNA read from the CDR3 is TGTGCCAGCAGCCTACAGGGCTACGAG. Its protein product is CASSLQGYE. The full CDR3 protein is CASSLQGYEQYF.

In its sample, this clone was seen many times. The read ends 3 residues shy of where the CDR3 ends; the end is completed using the germline J gene. The chain is built from TRBV20-1 and TRBJ2-3; D remains ambiguous. The CDR3 has 14 residues. The germline V gene encodes CDR1 DFQATT and CDR2 SNEGSKA (reference sequence). The sequenced CDR3 bases are TGCAGTGCTAGACCGCCCCCCGACTTTATCCCG. As protein: CSARPPPDFIP. The CDR3 reads in full as CSARPPPDFIPQYF.

This clone was counted many times. The read gets to within 3 residues of the CDR3 end, and the germline J gene fills in the rest. This chain joins TRBV6-1 and TRBJ2-5, with D perhaps TRBD1 (6 bases). The CDR3 is 13 amino acids. Trimming cost V 4 bases and J 5 bases, with 11 bases left between them. Germline V gene data show CDR1 as MNHNS and CDR2 as SASEGT. The CDR3 bases that were read are TGTGCCAGCAGTGCCCTGAGGGGGGAGACC. Translating it yields CASSALRGET. The full CDR3 sequence reads CASSALRGETQYF.

Points on this clone: The read finishes 3 residues shy of the CDR3 end, and the germline J gene is used to complete it. The chain is built from TRBV7-9 and TRBJ2-7, with unresolved D. The CDR3 runs 13 residues. The V end was cut by 1 base, the J end by 6 bases, with 10 bases between. Germline CDR1 is SEHNR and CDR2 is FQNEAQ (reference sequence). Partial CDR3 DNA: TGTGCCAGCAGCTTAGAAGGCGGTGGCGAG. As protein: CASSLEGGGE. The complete CDR3 sequence is CASSLEGGGEQYF.

This clone was observed at least ten times. Read data end 3 residues before the CDR3 end; the end is taken from the germline J gene. The rearrangement joins TRBV28 to TRBJ1-4; no definite D call. CDR1 and CDR2 (germline): MDHEN, SYDVKM. This CDR3 is built from 12 residues. The ends were cut back, 8 bases at V and 7 bases at J, with 11 bases in the middle. The CDR3: CASGLLGEKLFF. CDR3 DNA, as far as it was read: TGTGCCAGCGGACTTCTTGGTGAAAAA.

The table lists this clone with a few counts. With the read ending 3 residues before the CDR3 end, the germline J gene is used to fill in that end. The gene calls are TRBV7-8 and TRBJ2-5; 9 nucleotides line up with TRBD1. The length of the CDR3 is 13 residues. The germline CDR1 and CDR2 sequences are SGHVS and FQNEAQ. V was clipped by 5 bases and J by 5 bases; unmatched bases: 3. The DNA read from the CDR3 is TGTGCCAGCAGCGGGACAGGGTCCGAGACC. Translation gives CASSGTGSET. The whole CDR3 sequence is CASSGTGSETQYF.

This clone has a count of ten or more. The read comes to an end 3 residues before the CDR3 does, leaving the germline J gene to fill in the end. The chain carries TRBV20-1 and TRBJ1-5; TRBD1 matches 7 bases. The CDR3 sequence is 12 residues long. CDR1 DFQATT and CDR2 SNEGSKA come from the germline V gene (reference sequence). V was pared by 6 bases and J by 7 bases, with 6 bases of the junction left unmatched. The DNA read from the CDR3 is TGCAGTGCCAGGGGGGCTGCGCAGCCC. As protein: CSARGAAQP. The whole CDR3 sequence reads CSARGAAQPQHF.

This clone appeared many times. CDR3 region: CASSLIQGAGYGYTF. Incomplete CDR3 DNA: TGTGCCAGCAGCTTGATTCAGGGGGCCGGCTATGGC. This rearrangement joins TRBV11-2 to TRBJ1-2; 8 bases match TRBD1. The read halts 3 residues ahead of the CDR3 end, with the missing end drawn from the germline J gene. From germline, CDR1 is SGHAT and CDR2 FQNNGV. Trimming removed 3 bases from V and 4 bases from J; junction bases left unmatched: 7. This CDR3 region has 15 residues.

This clone was seen repeatedly, ten times or more. The read terminates 3 residues before the CDR3 end, so the remaining end is supplied by the germline J gene. V is TRBV28 and J is TRBJ2-7, with 15 bases fitting TRBD2. Germline CDR1 reads MDHEN; CDR2 reads SYDVKM. This CDR3 is built from 18 residues. Unmatched junction bases numbered 9, after V lost 2 bases and J lost 4 bases. This chain's CDR3 is CASSLGGLAGGLAYEQYF. The covered CDR3 bases are TGTGCCAGCAGTTTAGGTGGACTAGCGGGAGGGCTAGCGTACGAG.

There are a few counts of this clone. The CDR3 end lies 3 residues beyond the end of the read and is filled in from the germline J gene. The chain carries TRBV18 and TRBJ2-3; 7 bases fit TRBD2. The germline CDR1 and CDR2 sequences are KGHSH and LQKENI. The CDR3 extends over 14 amino acids. Incomplete CDR3 DNA: TGTGCCAGCTCACTGAGCGGGGCCCAAGAGACG. This encodes CASSLSGAQET. The full CDR3 sequence reads CASSLSGAQETQYF.

This clone was seen ten or more times. The read is 3 residues too short to cover the CDR3 end, so that end is filled in from the germline J gene. This chain links TRBV5-6 with TRBJ2-7, with D hard to call. From germline, CDR1 is SGHDT and CDR2 YYEEEE. The CDR3 contains 12 residues. The ends were cut back, 0 bases at V and 6 bases at J, with 7 bases in the middle. This chain's CDR3 is CASSLAGAEQYF. Partial CDR3 DNA: TGTGCCAGCAGCTTGGCCGGTGCCGAG.

This clone appeared many times. The read stops 3 residues short of the end of the CDR3; the missing end is completed from the germline J gene. The chain is built from TRBV2 and TRBJ2-1; perhaps D is TRBD1 or TRBD2 (5 bases each). Germline assignment: CDR1 SNHLY and CDR2 FYNNEI. V shed 4 bases and J shed 0 bases, with 10 bases lying between them. This CDR3 has 15 amino acids. The CDR3 sequence is CASSGEGSSYNEQFF. The CDR3 bases that were read are TGTGCCAGCAGTGGCGAGGGGAGCTCCTACAATGAG. The full variable domain, in which reference TRBV2 and TRBJ2-1 provide the parts outside the CDR3, is EPEVTQTPSHQVTQMGQEVILRCVPISNHLYFYWYRQILGQKVEFLVSFYNNEISEKSEIFDDQFSVERPDGSNFTLKIRSTKLEDSAMYFCASSGEGSSYNEQFFGPGTRLTVL.

The sample holds a few counts of this clone. The DNA ends 3 residues before the CDR3 does, and the rest of the CDR3 is filled in from the germline J gene. This sequence joins TRBV5-1 and TRBJ2-1; 11 bases agree with TRBD1. This CDR3 spans 16 amino acids. Germline assignment: CDR1 SGHRS and CDR2 YFSETQ. J lost 7 bases, V lost 4 bases, and 10 bases had no gene match. The CDR3 loop reads CASSPAGTGGINEQFF. The covered CDR3 bases are TGCGCCAGCAGCCCGGCCGGGACAGGGGGGATTAATGAG.

Many counts were recorded for this clone. The read stops 3 residues short of the end of the CDR3; the missing end is completed from the germline J gene. The chain is built from TRBV7-8 and TRBJ2-3; D is possibly TRBD1 (6 bases). Trimming stripped 0 bases from V and 2 bases from J, with 15 bases between. This CDR3 has 17 amino acids. Germline CDR1 and CDR2: SGHVS and FQNEAQ. The chain's CDR3 is CASSLARQNRVTDTQYF. The DNA read from the CDR3 is TGTGCCAGCAGCTTAGCGAGGCAGAACAGGGTCACAGATACG.

This clone was seen many times. The read ends 3 residues before the CDR3 terminus; that terminus is restored from the germline J gene. The rearrangement links TRBV12-3 or TRBV12-4 to TRBJ2-7; TRBD2 matches 8 bases. The J segment lost 6 bases and the V segment lost 6 bases, leaving 10 bases of the junction unmatched. The CDR3 covers 14 residues. The CDR3 bases that were read are TGTGCCAGCAGCCGGGGAGCGGGAGCAAGCGAG. Translating gives CASSRGAGASE. The full CDR3 reads CASSRGAGASEQYF.

In its sample, this clone was seen many times. The read stops 3 residues short of the end of the CDR3; the missing end is completed from the germline J gene. The V call is TRBV20-1, the J call TRBJ1-1; 7 nucleotides agree with TRBD1. The CDR3 is made up of 13 amino acids. CDR1 and CDR2 from the germline V gene are DFQATT and SNEGSKA (reference sequence). The CDR3 loop is CSAGSTGATRAFF. The covered CDR3 bases are TGCAGTGCTGGAAGTACAGGGGCGACAAGG.

This clone was seen many times. The read comes to an end 3 residues before the CDR3 does, leaving the germline J gene to fill in the end. V usage is TRBV30 and J usage is TRBJ1-1, with D tentatively TRBD1 (5 bases). Per the germline V gene, CDR1 is GTSNPN and CDR2 is SVGIG (reference sequence). The CDR3 length is 13 residues. The CDR3 sequence is CAWEPFFQGEAFF. The covered CDR3 bases are TGTGCCTGGGAGCCTTTCTTCCAGGGCGAA.